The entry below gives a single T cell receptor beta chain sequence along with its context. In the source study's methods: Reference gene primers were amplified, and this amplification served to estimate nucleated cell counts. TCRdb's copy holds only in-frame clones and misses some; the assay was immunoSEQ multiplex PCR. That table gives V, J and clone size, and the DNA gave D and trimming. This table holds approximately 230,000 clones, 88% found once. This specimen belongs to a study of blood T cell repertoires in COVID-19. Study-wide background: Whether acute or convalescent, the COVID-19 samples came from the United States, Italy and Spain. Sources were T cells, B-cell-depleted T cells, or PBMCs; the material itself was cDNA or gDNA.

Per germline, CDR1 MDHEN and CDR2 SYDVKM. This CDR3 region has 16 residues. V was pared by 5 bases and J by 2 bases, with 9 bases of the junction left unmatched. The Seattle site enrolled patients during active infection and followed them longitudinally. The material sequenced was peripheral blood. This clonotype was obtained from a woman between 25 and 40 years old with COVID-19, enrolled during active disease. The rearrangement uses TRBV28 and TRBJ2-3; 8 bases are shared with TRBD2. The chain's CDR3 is CASSPAQRGFTDTQYF. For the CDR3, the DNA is TGTGCCAGCAGTCCCGCCCAGCGGGGGTTCACAGATACGCAGTATTTT.